This TCR beta chain was retrieved from a study of response to subunit inactivated influenza vaccine. Findings of the study overall: Researchers suggested that each seasonal influenza vaccination recruits few new T cells.

A single record per CDR3 protein comes from TCRdb applying MiXCR to the RT-PCR reads. The sample yields under 500,000 distinct CDR3 sequences, 10% to 11% seen once. This CDR3 has 13 amino acids. V lost 6 bases to trimming and J lost 3 bases; unmatched junction nucleotides: 7. From germline, CDR1 is DFQATT and CDR2 SNEGSKA (reference sequence). Turning to this clonotype: The antigen is undetermined.

The chain carries TRBV20-1 and TRBJ2-7; 8 positions match TRBD1. The sample was PBMCs from blood, taken about 40 days after vaccination. This TCR derives from a man in his forties or fifties who received an inactivated influenza vaccine. CDR3 sequence (DNA): TGCAGTGCGCAGGACAGGGTGGGCTACGAGCAGTACTTC. Its translation is CSAQDRVGYEQYF.